This TCR beta chain appears in the sequencing data of a study of T cell responses to AZD1222 COVID-19 vaccine. Study-wide context: Timing groups of about 4 and about 12 weeks for second doses were pooled.

Overall study findings and caveats: Among those given AZD1222, only 6 or 7 were seropositive at baseline. White British ancestry dominated among donors, who included more females, and clonal diversity was possibly underestimated. After the peak T cell response, and only then, were repertoires sampled.

Notes on this clone: The antigen remains unidentified.

Per the germline V gene, CDR1 is SGHDT and CDR2 is YYEEEE. Trimming took 1 base from V and 2 from J, leaving 7 bases between them. The CDR3 loop spans 15 amino acids. Assay used: immunoSEQ multiplex PCR; TCRdb lists only in-frame clones, some missing. The data show 150,000 or so clones, about 92% seen once. The chain couples TRBV5-6 to TRBJ2-6; D not certain. This clonotype originated in an adult in good health. The input for sequencing was peripheral blood, taken on day 0 of AZD1222 vaccination. The CDR3 region has the DNA TGTGCCAGCAGCTTGCTAACAGCTGGGGCCAACGTCCTGACTTTC. It encodes CASSLLTAGANVLTF. The variable domain in full, completed from reference TRBV5-6 and TRBJ2-6, reads DAGVTQSPTHLIKTRGQQVTLRCSPKSGHDTVSWYQQALGQGPQFIFQYYEEEERQRGNFPDRFSGHQFPNYSSELNVNALLLGDSALYLCASSLLTAGANVLTFGAGSRLTVL.